Listed here are 17 T cell receptor beta chains from one sample, sequenced in a study of molecular identifiers for immune sequencing clone quantification. TCRdb ran MiXCR on the PCR reads and lists one entry per CDR3 protein. The table shows hundreds of thousands of distinct CDR3 sequences, with roughly 23% occurring only once. The sequenced sample consisted of naive CD8+ T cells from blood, with Jurkat cell RNA spiked in. Subset meaning: FACS-sorted CD8+CD4-CCR7+CD45RA+ naive T cells. Receptors were obtained from a human donor in good health. Some libraries in this study had Jurkat cell RNA spiked in.

This clonotype was seen a few times. This may be a read error: a much more frequent sequence differs by one nucleotide. The genes are TRBV14 and TRBJ2-3; 8 bases line up with TRBD1. Germline values: CDR1 SGHDN, CDR2 FVKESK. V gave up 3 bases and J gave up 2 bases; unmatched junction bases: 10. CDR3 length: 17 amino acids. The CDR3 bases are TGTGCCAGCAGCCAGGCCCCGGGACAGGAAATCACAGATACGCAGTATTTT. Protein sequence: CASSQAPGQEITDTQYF.

Worth noting for this clonotype: At one of its ends the junction is not consistent with the germline gene, which may arise from a read error. The chain combines TRBV11-2 with TRBJ2-3; D is possibly TRBD1 (6 bases). Germline CDR1 reads SGHAT; CDR2 reads FQNNGV. The CDR3 is 15 residues long. CDR3 residues: CASSLYRVFTATPYF. The CDR3 nucleotides are TGTGCCAGCAGCCTCTACAGGGTTTTCACAGCTACGCCGTATTTT.

The rearrangement uses TRBV4-3 and TRBJ2-7; 9 nucleotides agree with TRBD2. After removal of 3 bases from V and 4 bases from J, the junction contained 10 bases not matched to a gene. CDR1 is LGHNA, CDR2 YSLEER, per germline. The CDR3 sequence is 16 residues long. In DNA form, the CDR3 reads TGCGCCAGCAGCCAGACGTCGGCGGGGGGGTTTTACGAGCAGTACTTC. Translated: CASSQTSAGGFYEQYF.

This clonotype has ten or more counts. This rearrangement joins TRBV7-9 to TRBJ2-5, with D possibly TRBD1 on 6 matching bases. The CDR3 is made up of 14 amino acids. Per germline, CDR1 SEHNR and CDR2 FQNEAQ (reference sequence). V lost 6 bases and J 4 bases, leaving 15 bases between the germline ends. CDR3 coding DNA: TGTGCCAGCAGAATACAGGGTGAACGAGAGACCCAGTACTTC. Translation: CASRIQGERETQYF.

This clonotype was detected many times. The CDR3: CSVEDLRENTDTQYF. CDR3 in DNA: TGCAGCGTTGAAGATCTGCGGGAAAACACAGATACGCAGTATTTT. The rearrangement links TRBV29-1 to TRBJ2-3; the D gene is possibly TRBD2 (6 bases). Germline CDR1 reads SQVTM; CDR2 reads ANQGSEA. This CDR3 is built from 15 residues. V was pared by 0 bases and J by 2 bases, with 12 bases between.

With respect to this clonotype: At one end, the junction sequence differs from germline, possibly due to a read error. The genes are TRBV12-3 or TRBV12-4 and TRBJ2-3; 8 bases are a match to TRBD2. The CDR3 spans 15 residues. This CDR3 reads CACSSRAGVSDTQYF. The CDR3 DNA reads TGTGCCTGCAGTTCCCGAGCGGGAGTCTCAGATACGCAGTATTTT.

This clonotype occurred many times. This chain links TRBV14 with TRBJ2-7; 8 bases fit TRBD2. This CDR3 spans 14 amino acids. The J segment lost 4 bases and the V segment lost 1 base, leaving 3 bases of the junction unmatched. Germline values: CDR1 SGHDN, CDR2 FVKESK. CDR3 region: CASSQGGGRYEQYF. DNA of the CDR3: TGTGCCAGCAGCCAAGGTGGCGGGAGGTACGAGCAGTACTTC.

The chain links TRBV11-2 to TRBJ1-1; a weak D match, TRBD1 (5 bases). Germline loops: CDR1 SGHAT, CDR2 FQNNGV. V was trimmed by 0 bases and J by 0 bases, leaving 20 bases between them. The length of the CDR3 is 19 residues. CDR3 protein: CASSLEAQIGWGVNTEAFF. CDR3 in DNA: TGTGCCAGCAGCTTAGAGGCACAGATTGGATGGGGCGTGAACACTGAAGCTTTCTTT.

This clonotype has only a few counts. J is TRBJ2-7 and V is TRBV6-2 or TRBV6-3; D unresolved. Germline V gene data show CDR1 as MNHEY and CDR2 as SVGEGT. V was pared by 0 bases and J by 4 bases, with 4 bases between. There are 12 residues in the CDR3. The CDR3 spells CASSYSKYEQYF. The CDR3 DNA reads as TGTGCCAGCAGTTACTCGAAGTACGAGCAGTACTTC.

This clonotype has more than one count but fewer than ten. This sequence joins TRBV20-1 and TRBJ1-2, with 7 bases that match TRBD1. In germline, CDR1 is DFQATT, CDR2 SNEGSKA (reference sequence). This CDR3 region has 14 residues. J was trimmed by 8 bases and V by 4 bases; bases with no gene match: 13. The CDR3 DNA sequence: TGCAGTGCTACTGATCAGGACAGGCCTGGCGGCTACACCTTC. It specifies CSATDQDRPGGYTF.

In its sample, this clonotype was seen many times. This chain joins TRBV5-1 and TRBJ2-3; D is unclear. In germline, CDR1 is SGHRS, CDR2 YFSETQ. This CDR3 comprises 15 residues. V dropped 3 bases and J dropped 0 bases, with 11 bases sitting between them. Here the CDR3 DNA reads TGCGCCAGCAGCTCCTACAGAGTTAGCACAGATACGCAGTATTTT. It specifies CASSSYRVSTDTQYF.

Many counts were recorded for this clonotype. The chain uses TRBV25-1 and TRBJ2-7; D uncertain. Trimming took off 3 bases at V and 5 bases at J, with 8 bases between the two ends. This CDR3 is built from 12 residues. In germline, CDR1 is MGHDK, CDR2 SYGVNS. The CDR3 sequence: CASSENGHEQYF. The CDR3 region has the DNA TGTGCCAGCAGTGAGAATGGACACGAGCAGTACTTC.

This clonotype was seen only a few times. The V and J genes are TRBV23-1 and TRBJ2-7; no definite D call. TRBV23-1 is assigned to the ORF class and has an uncertain function. The germline V and J ends were trimmed by 4 bases and 2 bases, with 9 bases remaining between them. The CDR3 runs 13 residues. The CDR3 bases are TGCGCCAGCAGTCGAAACATAGCCTACGAGCAGTACTTC. The encoded protein is CASSRNIAYEQYF.

Comments on this clonotype: A single base separates this from a much larger clone, so it may be a read error. The chain carries TRBV7-9 and TRBJ2-5; TRBD1 agrees at 8 bases. The V gene end was trimmed by 4 bases and the J gene end by 4 bases; junction bases not matched to a gene: 11. In germline, CDR1 is SEHNR, CDR2 FQNEAQ (reference sequence). This CDR3 is 16 amino acids long. The CDR3 DNA follows: TGTGCCAGCAGCTCGACAGGGGACGCGTTGATAGAGACCCAGTACTTC. It translates to CASSSTGDALIETQYF.

V is TRBV20-1 and J is TRBJ2-7, with no clear D. There are 13 residues in the CDR3. Germline assignment: CDR1 DFQATT and CDR2 SNEGSKA (reference sequence). V was trimmed by 7 bases and J by 0 bases, leaving 13 bases between them. The CDR3 DNA follows: TGCAGTGTTTCCCATGAATCCTCCTACGAGCAGTACTTC. It specifies CSVSHESSYEQYF.

This clonotype was counted between two and nine times. The rearrangement uses TRBV7-6 and TRBJ1-6; 8 bases match TRBD1. Germline V lookup: CDR1 SGHVS, CDR2 FNYEAQ. V lost 4 bases and J lost 7; bases outside the gene matches: 15. This CDR3 contains 18 residues. The CDR3 reads CASSSRDRRPYRNSPLHF. Written as DNA, the CDR3 is TGTGCCAGCAGCTCACGGGACAGGCGTCCCTACCGGAATTCACCCCTCCACTTT.

This clonotype was seen ten or more times. This sequence joins TRBV3-1 and TRBJ1-3; weak D call: TRBD1 (6 bases). CDR1 is LGHDT and CDR2 is YNNKEL in the germline V gene (reference sequence). The CDR3 sequence is 13 residues long. V lost 5 bases, J lost 12 bases, and 17 bases lay in between. As DNA, the CDR3 is TGTGCCAGCAGCGGTGGCAGCCCAGGGGTCATATATTTT. Translated: CASSGGSPGVIYF.